Listed below are T cell receptor beta chains from one sample, sequenced in a study of T-cell memory formation after mild COVID-19. TCRdb reprocessed the 5' RACE reads via MiXCR and lists one record per CDR3 protein. The sample lists a few hundred thousand distinct CDR3 sequences, nearly 25% occurring once. Sequencing was carried out using PBMCs or a T cell subset sorted from them (not recorded which). These receptors were obtained from an adult woman who had mild COVID-19 (a few samples of this study predate the infection). Cell type and time point are not known. Both conserved end residues are part of each CDR3. Fields, in order: D gene, J gene, clone size, V gene, CDR3 length, CDR3 DNA, CDR3 protein. A D gene is named only where the DNA matches it firmly. Clone size, where shown, is once, few, many, or a class for clones that have expanded.

d_gene: .; j_gene: TRBJ2-5; abundance: few; v_gene: TRBV7-2; len: 14; CDR3nt: TGTGCCAGCAGCTTAGAGGTGGGCCAAGAGACCCAGTACTTC; CDR3aa: CASSLEVGQETQYF
d_gene: .; j_gene: TRBJ1-2; abundance: .; v_gene: TRBV28; len: 16; CDR3nt: TGTGCCAGCACCCTCGCAGGGACTGGTGGGGACTATGGCTACACCTTC; CDR3aa: CASTLAGTGGDYGYTF
d_gene: TRBD1; j_gene: TRBJ1-5; abundance: .; v_gene: TRBV28; len: 15; CDR3nt: TGTGCCAGCAGCCCCGGGACAGGGCTTAATCAGCCCCAGCATTTT; CDR3aa: CASSPGTGLNQPQHF
d_gene: .; j_gene: TRBJ2-5; abundance: few; v_gene: TRBV11-2; len: 12; CDR3nt: TGTGCCAGCAGCTCGGACGGGAAGACCCAGTACTTC; CDR3aa: CASSSDGKTQYF
d_gene: .; j_gene: TRBJ2-7; abundance: few; v_gene: TRBV9; len: 14; CDR3nt: TGTGCCAGCACCGTAGGGGACTCGACTTACGAGCAGTACTTC; CDR3aa: CASTVGDSTYEQYF
d_gene: .; j_gene: TRBJ2-2; abundance: .; v_gene: TRBV20-1; len: 15; CDR3nt: TGCAGTGCTAGAGTAGCACAGGGTGGTTCCGGGGAGCTGTTTTTT; CDR3aa: CSARVAQGGSGELFF
d_gene: .; j_gene: TRBJ2-1; abundance: .; v_gene: TRBV12-3/TRBV12-4; len: 13; CDR3nt: TGTGCCAGCACTTTTAGGGTTTACAATGAGCAGTTCTTC; CDR3aa: CASTFRVYNEQFF
d_gene: .; j_gene: TRBJ1-1; abundance: .; v_gene: TRBV29-1; len: 15; CDR3nt: TGCAGCGTTGAAGACACCTCATCCGGTTGGACTGAAGCTTTCTTT; CDR3aa: CSVEDTSSGWTEAFF
d_gene: .; j_gene: TRBJ2-7; abundance: few; v_gene: TRBV11-2; len: 13; CDR3nt: TGTGCCAGCAGCCAACTCCGAGCCTACGAGCAGTACTTC; CDR3aa: CASSQLRAYEQYF
d_gene: .; j_gene: TRBJ2-3; abundance: once; v_gene: TRBV24-1; len: 11; CDR3nt: TGTGCCACCAGTTTGGGGGATACGCAGTATTTT; CDR3aa: CATSLGDTQYF
d_gene: .; j_gene: TRBJ2-2; abundance: .; v_gene: TRBV7-7; len: 16; CDR3nt: TGTGCCAGCAGCCCAAGGCCGTCGGTGAACACCGGGGAGCTGTTTTTT; CDR3aa: CASSPRPSVNTGELFF
d_gene: .; j_gene: TRBJ2-7; abundance: few; v_gene: TRBV5-6; len: 11; CDR3nt: TGTGCCAGCAGCTGGGACCAGGAGCAGTACTTC; CDR3aa: CASSWDQEQYF
d_gene: TRBD1; j_gene: TRBJ2-7; abundance: .; v_gene: TRBV29-1; len: 13; CDR3nt: TGCAGCGCCCGGGACAGGGGTACCTACGAGCAGTACTTC; CDR3aa: CSARDRGTYEQYF